The 19 T cell receptor beta chains reported below all come from one sample, sequenced in a study of blood T cell repertoires in COVID-19. Profiling relied on immunoSEQ multiplex PCR, and the TCRdb table lists in-frame clones only, not all of them. The sample consists of 400,000 to 450,000 clones, 85% to 90% of them appearing once. Sequenced material: PBMCs or T cells enriched from blood (not recorded which). These receptor sequences come from a man aged 25 to 40 who had recovered from COVID-19.

V gene TRBV7-2 combines with J gene TRBJ2-7, with TRBD2 as a possible D gene (6 bases). Trimming stripped 3 bases from V and 1 base from J, with 10 bases between. Germline CDR1 SGHTA, CDR2 FQGNSA. CDR3 size: 14 residues. CDR3 protein: CASSFLLASYEQYF. The CDR3 nucleotides are TGTGCCAGCAGCTTCCTCCTAGCGTCCTACGAGCAGTACTTC.

V usage is TRBV6-1 and J usage is TRBJ2-1; 7 bases agree with TRBD2. Germline lookup yields CDR1 MNHNS and CDR2 SASEGT. J lost 6 bases, V lost 4 bases, and 12 bases had no gene match. The CDR3 extends over 16 amino acids. Here the CDR3 DNA reads TGTGCCAGCAGTGCCAATTCCGGGACTATACCCAATGAGCAGTTCTTC. Translation: CASSANSGTIPNEQFF.

A few counts support this clone. The V call is TRBV7-2, the J call TRBJ2-3; 14 bases agree with TRBD2. The ends lost 6 bases at V and 2 bases at J; junction bases unmatched: 7. The CDR3 loop spans 17 amino acids. Germline lookup yields CDR1 SGHTA and CDR2 FQGNSA. CDR3 residues: CASRPGLAGGITDTQYF. The CDR3 nucleotides read TGTGCCAGCAGACCCGGACTAGCGGGAGGTATCACAGATACGCAGTATTTT.

The genes are TRBV6-5 and TRBJ2-7; a weak D match, TRBD2 (6 bases). The CDR3 has 12 amino acids. Germline CDR1 is MNHEY and CDR2 is SVGAGI. V shed 6 bases and J shed 0 bases, with 6 bases lying between them. The CDR3 reads CASRDYSYEQYF. The CDR3 DNA sequence: TGTGCCAGCAGGGACTACTCCTACGAGCAGTACTTC.

The rearrangement links TRBV5-1 to TRBJ2-2; TRBD1 is a possible D gene (6 bases). V was cut by 10 bases and J by 0 bases, with 19 bases left in between. From germline, CDR1 is SGHRS and CDR2 YFSETQ. The CDR3 extends over 16 amino acids. The CDR3 DNA follows: TGCGCCTCCAGAGTTCTGGGACAAGCGAACACCGGGGAGCTGTTTTTT. As protein: CASRVLGQANTGELFF.

V usage is TRBV4-2 and J usage is TRBJ2-1; TRBD2 might be the D (6 bases). Trimming pared 4 bases from V and 2 bases from J, leaving 15 bases between. Germline V gene data show CDR1 as LGHNA and CDR2 as YNFKEQ. CDR3 size: 16 residues. CDR3 region: CASSPGTRLAYNEQFF. Here the CDR3 DNA reads TGTGCCAGCAGCCCAGGCACGAGACTAGCCTACAATGAGCAGTTCTTC.

V usage is TRBV7-9 and J usage is TRBJ1-4; D is possibly TRBD1 (6 bases). Germline CDR1 reads SEHNR; CDR2 reads FQNEAQ (reference sequence). The CDR3 totals 16 residues. V gave up 1 base and J gave up 11 bases, with 20 bases separating them. DNA of the CDR3: TGTGCCAGCAGCTTAGAGGGGACATCAAACAGGATGAAACTGTTTTTT. It is translated as CASSLEGTSNRMKLFF.

The chain combines TRBV7-9 with TRBJ1-6, with 8 bases identical to TRBD1. Germline loops: CDR1 SEHNR, CDR2 FQNEAQ (reference sequence). This CDR3 is 15 amino acids long. V shed 6 bases, J shed 3 bases, and the junction held 4 bases outside the gene matches. The CDR3 protein is CASSLTGGYNSPLHF. The CDR3 nucleotides read TGTGCCAGCAGTTTAACAGGGGGCTATAATTCACCCCTCCACTTT.

The J gene is TRBJ1-1, the V gene TRBV3-1 (or the pseudogene TRBV3-2); D is unresolved. CDR3 length: 15 residues. CDR1 and CDR2 from the germline V gene are LGHDT and YNNKEL (reference sequence). V was trimmed by 1 base and J by 1 base, leaving 10 bases between them. The CDR3 coding sequence is TGTGCCAGCAGCCAAGTGTCCTACAGGAACACTGAAGCTTTCTTT. Encoded protein: CASSQVSYRNTEAFF.

This clone was detected only once. The chain has TRBV24-1 and TRBJ1-5; 7 bases are a match to TRBD1. The V segment lost 5 bases and the J segment 9 bases; nucleotides outside the gene matches: 9. In germline, CDR1 is KGHDR, CDR2 SFDVKD. The length of the CDR3 is 14 residues. The CDR3 protein is CATSGGQAQTPQHF. CDR3 DNA sequence: TGTGCCACCAGTGGCGGACAGGCCCAGACGCCCCAGCATTTT.

V and J are TRBV7-9 and TRBJ1-2, with D unresolved. Trimming cost V 0 bases and J 6 bases, with 8 bases left between them. Germline loops: CDR1 SEHNR, CDR2 FQNEAQ (reference sequence). This CDR3 comprises 13 residues. DNA for the CDR3: TGTGCCAGCAGCTTAGCCGGGGATGATGGCTACACCTTC. Translating gives CASSLAGDDGYTF.

The chain combines TRBV28 with TRBJ1-2, with 7 bases matching TRBD1. The V gene end was trimmed by 10 bases and the J gene end by 5 bases; junction bases not matched to a gene: 7. Looked up from germline, CDR1 is MDHEN and CDR2 is SYDVKM. The CDR3 covers 12 residues. The CDR3 sequence is CATRQGSYGYTF. CDR3 DNA: TGTGCCACTCGACAGGGTTCATATGGCTACACCTTC.

This chain uses TRBV27 with TRBJ2-7; TRBD2 matches 10 bases. This CDR3 comprises 15 residues. The germline CDR1 and CDR2 sequences are MNHEY and SMNVEV (reference sequence). The V and J ends lost 6 bases and 0 bases, in that order; junction bases with no gene match: 5. The CDR3 spells CASSLAGDGSYEQYF. As DNA, the CDR3 is TGTGCCAGCAGCCTAGCGGGAGATGGCTCCTACGAGCAGTACTTC.

The V call is TRBV28, the J call TRBJ2-7; 10 bases match TRBD2. V dropped 2 bases and J dropped 3; count of bases not matched to a gene: 4. The CDR3 has 15 amino acids. Germline assignment: CDR1 MDHEN and CDR2 SYDVKM. The CDR3 sequence: CASSLGLAEIYEQYF. The CDR3 coding sequence is TGTGCCAGCAGTTTAGGACTAGCGGAGATCTACGAGCAGTACTTC.

The chain combines TRBV5-4 with TRBJ2-1; possibly TRBD1 for D (6 bases). The CDR3 is 13 amino acids. The V gene's germline CDR1 is SGHNT and CDR2 YYREEE (reference sequence). Deletions cut 8 bases from V and 4 bases from J, with 13 bases between. The CDR3 here is CASTDSIYNEQFF. For the CDR3, the DNA is TGTGCCAGTACGGACAGCATTTACAATGAGCAGTTCTTC.

This clone was found once. The chain links TRBV5-1 to TRBJ2-7, with 11 bases aligning to TRBD1. This CDR3 is 16 amino acids long. The V gene end was trimmed by 4 bases and the J gene end by 5 bases; junction bases not matched to a gene: 11. CDR1 SGHRS and CDR2 YFSETQ come from the germline V gene. The CDR3 reads CASSLLSGQGANEQYF. In DNA, the CDR3 is TGCGCCAGCAGCCTACTCTCTGGACAGGGGGCCAACGAGCAGTACTTC.

The rearrangement uses TRBV15 and TRBJ1-1; D gene uncertain. The CDR3 has 15 residues. Germline-derived CDR1 and CDR2 are LNHNV and YYDKDF (reference sequence). Trimming cost V 0 bases and J 3 bases, with 11 bases left between them. The chain's CDR3 is CATSRDLGDYTEAFF. The CDR3 bases are TGTGCCACCAGCAGAGATCTGGGAGATTACACTGAAGCTTTCTTT.

The V gene is TRBV7-2, the J gene TRBJ2-1, with 16 nucleotides matching TRBD2. Germline CDR1 is SGHTA and CDR2 is FQGNSA. The CDR3 spans 17 residues. The J segment lost 4 bases and the V segment lost 7 bases, leaving 7 bases of the junction unmatched. CDR3 loop: CASTPPGLAGGYNEQFF. The CDR3 nucleotides are TGTGCCAGCACCCCACCGGGACTAGCGGGAGGGTACAATGAGCAGTTCTTC.

The chain employs TRBV7-6 and TRBJ2-3, with 8 bases fitting TRBD1. CDR3 size: 16 residues. V shed 3 bases and J 2 bases; nucleotides not matched to a gene: 7. Germline CDR1 and CDR2: SGHVS and FNYEAQ. The CDR3 nucleotides are TGTGCCAGCAGCTTCATACCGGGACAGGACACAGATACGCAGTATTTT. Translating gives CASSFIPGQDTDTQYF.